This TCR beta chain was sequenced for a study of cytomegalovirus exposure and HLA in healthy donors. Notes on the study in general: While the bulk of TCR sequences proved rare, some public TCRs turned up in many donors. High specificity and sensitivity for cytomegalovirus status were reported for the classifier. Immune exposure information available was restricted to CMV serostatus.

V shed 5 bases and J 1 base; nucleotides not matched to a gene: 10. The CDR3 totals 16 residues. Germline V CDR1 and CDR2: SGHTA, FQGNSA. Details on this clone: Its target is not known.

The PCR employed 60 Vbeta primers together with 13 Jbeta primers. Original processing notes: As a later analysis found, there were 70 million to 90 million unique TCR beta chains, of which roughly 11 million were shared. TCRdb's table, derived via immunoSEQ multiplex PCR, lists solely in-frame clones and lacks some. V, J and clone size are taken as reported in that table, and D and trimming were inferred from the DNA itself. The sample consists of 100,000 to 150,000 clones, about four fifths of them appearing once. This TCR came from a young man in good health and CMV-seronegative. Sequences were obtained from PBMCs. The rearrangement links TRBV7-2 to TRBJ1-2; 7 bases are a match to TRBD1. CDR3 sequence reads: CASSRQGRLVNYGYTF. The CDR3 nucleotides are TGTGCCAGCAGCCGACAGGGCCGGCTGGTTAACTATGGCTACACCTTC.